This T cell receptor (beta chain) was captured in a study of tumor and adjacent non-tumor tissue in lung cancer. Study in general: Patients comprised 12 adenocarcinoma, a couple of squamous cell carcinoma and 1 small cell lung cancer. Aged about 31 to 76 years, patients included roughly 10 men and several women with stage I to III disease. Around 4.2 million productive TCRbeta reads were obtained per sample on average. Study observations and caveats: Tumor repertoires had a smaller top 100 clone share than normal lung.

This CDR3 is built from 14 residues. CDR1 and CDR2 (germline): MDHEN, SYDVKM. This sample's RNA came from whole unsorted tissue. The library came from three nested PCR rounds adapted from ARM-PCR protocols. TCRdb recomputed calls from the multiplex PCR reads with MiXCR, one row per CDR3 protein. The sample has 100,000 to 120,000 distinct CDR3 sequences; about 80% are singletons. Turning to this clonotype: Its antigen is not identified. The junction departs from germline at one end; a sequencing error may be responsible.

This TCR was recovered from a man in his sixties or seventies with non-small cell lung cancer. The gene calls are TRBV28 and TRBJ1-1; TRBD1 might be the D (6 bases). The sample taken for sequencing was lung tumor tissue. CDR3 coding DNA: TGTACCAGCGTTAAAAGAGGGGGTTTTACTGAAGCTTTCTTT. Translating it yields CTSVKRGGFTEAFF.